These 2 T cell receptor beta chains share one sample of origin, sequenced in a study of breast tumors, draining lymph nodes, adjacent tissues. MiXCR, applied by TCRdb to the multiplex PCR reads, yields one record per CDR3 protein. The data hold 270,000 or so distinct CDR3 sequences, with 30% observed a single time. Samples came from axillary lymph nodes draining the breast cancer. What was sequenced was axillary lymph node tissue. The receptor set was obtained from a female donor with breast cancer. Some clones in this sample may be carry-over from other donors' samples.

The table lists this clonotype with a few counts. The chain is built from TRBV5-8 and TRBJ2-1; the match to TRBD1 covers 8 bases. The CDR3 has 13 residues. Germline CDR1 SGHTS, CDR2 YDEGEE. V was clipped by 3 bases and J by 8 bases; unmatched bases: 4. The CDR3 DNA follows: TGTGCCAGCAGCTCCAGGACAGGGTATGAGCAGTTCTTC. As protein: CASSSRTGYEQFF.

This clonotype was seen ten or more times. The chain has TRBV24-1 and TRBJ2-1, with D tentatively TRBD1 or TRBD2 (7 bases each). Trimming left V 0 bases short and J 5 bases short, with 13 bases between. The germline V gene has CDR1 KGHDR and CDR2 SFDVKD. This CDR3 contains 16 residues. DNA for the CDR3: TGTGCCACCAGTGATTTGGGGGGGGGGACAGACAATGAGCAGTTCTTC. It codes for CATSDLGGGTDNEQFF.